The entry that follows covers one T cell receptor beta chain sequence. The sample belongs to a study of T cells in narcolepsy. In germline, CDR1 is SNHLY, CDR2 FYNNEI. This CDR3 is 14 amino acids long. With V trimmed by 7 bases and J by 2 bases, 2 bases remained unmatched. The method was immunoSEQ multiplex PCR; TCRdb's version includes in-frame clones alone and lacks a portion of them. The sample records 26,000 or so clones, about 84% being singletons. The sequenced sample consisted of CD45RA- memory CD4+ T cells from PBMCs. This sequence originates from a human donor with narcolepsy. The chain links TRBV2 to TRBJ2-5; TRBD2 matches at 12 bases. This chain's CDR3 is CASKTSGGQETQYF. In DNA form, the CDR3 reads TGTGCCAGCAAGACTAGCGGGGGACAAGAGACCCAGTACTTC.